This entry describes one T cell receptor (beta chain). TCRdb keeps only in-frame clones here, not all; method: immunoSEQ multiplex PCR. In the table there are around 63,000 clones, approximately 89% of which are singletons. The source of the sample is a study of control samples from healthy donors and cancer patients. The sequence derives from a woman aged 50 to 65 with head and neck cancer. Sample: PBMCs.

The CDR3 loop is CASLAGQANTEAFF. The CDR3 region has the DNA TGTGCCAGTTTAGCGGGACAGGCGAACACTGAAGCTTTCTTT. The chain employs TRBV7-9 and TRBJ1-1; 8 bases fit TRBD1. The CDR3 sequence is 14 residues long. V lost 9 bases and J lost 1; bases outside the gene matches: 7. Per the germline V gene, CDR1 is SEHNR and CDR2 is FQNEAQ (reference sequence).